By frequency in the sample, the clone carrying this T cell receptor (beta chain) is medium-sized (0.01 to 0.1%). Antigen specificity is unknown. Other DNA sequences in the sample encode the same CDR3. This entry belongs to a study of cytomegalovirus exposure and HLA in healthy donors. General study points: A later analysis found common viral pathogens apparently linked to several of the most significant clusters.

Germline-derived CDR1 and CDR2 are SGHAT and FQNNGV. This CDR3 comprises 15 residues. Unmatched junction bases numbered 4, after V lost 0 bases and J lost 4 bases. A multiplex PCR was run with 60 Vbeta primers and 13 Jbeta primers. Sequencing was performed with immunoSEQ multiplex PCR; in TCRdb, only in-frame clones are kept and a portion is missing. The sample holds fewer than 90,000 clones; about 81% are singletons and the top ten take about 6.5%. The rearrangement uses TRBV11-2 and TRBJ2-7; 9 bases fit TRBD1. The sequence was obtained from a human donor in good health. Sequenced sample: PBMCs. CDR3 amino acids: CASSLDGDRVYEQYF. The CDR3 coding sequence is TGTGCCAGCAGCTTAGATGGGGACAGGGTTTACGAGCAGTACTTC.